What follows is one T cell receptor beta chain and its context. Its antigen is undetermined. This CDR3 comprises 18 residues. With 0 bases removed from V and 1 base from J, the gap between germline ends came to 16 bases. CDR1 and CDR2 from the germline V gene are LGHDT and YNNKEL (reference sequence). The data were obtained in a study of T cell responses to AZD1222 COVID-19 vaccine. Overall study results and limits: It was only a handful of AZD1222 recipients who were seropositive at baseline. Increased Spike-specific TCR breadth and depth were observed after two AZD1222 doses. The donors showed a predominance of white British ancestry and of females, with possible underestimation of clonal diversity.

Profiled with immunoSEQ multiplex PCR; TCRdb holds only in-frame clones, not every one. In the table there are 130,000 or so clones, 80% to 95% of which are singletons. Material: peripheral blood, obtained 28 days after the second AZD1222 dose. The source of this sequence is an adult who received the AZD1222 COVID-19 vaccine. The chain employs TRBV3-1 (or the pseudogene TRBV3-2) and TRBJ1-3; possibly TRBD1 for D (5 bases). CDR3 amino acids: CASSQETLVTASGNTIYF. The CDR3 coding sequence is TGTGCCAGCAGCCAAGAAACCCTGGTGACAGCGTCTGGAAACACCATATATTTT.